Listed here are 8 T cell receptor beta chains from one sample, sequenced in a study of cytomegalovirus exposure and HLA in healthy donors. Both 60 Vbeta primers and 13 Jbeta primers went into the PCR. This table comes from immunoSEQ multiplex PCR, and its TCRdb copy is limited to in-frame clones, with some not included. The sample records 200,000 to 250,000 clones, about 89% being singletons. The sample was PBMCs. These TCRs come from a woman younger than 35 in good health and CMV-seronegative.

The CDR3 bases are TGTGCCAGCAGCCGATCCCCCAGATCGGGGAACACTGAAGCTTTCTTT. This codes for CASSRSPRSGNTEAFF. This rearrangement joins TRBV9 to TRBJ1-1; D remains unclear. V gave up 4 bases and J gave up 1 base, with 17 bases separating them. Per germline, CDR1 SGDLS and CDR2 YYNGEE. This CDR3 comprises 16 residues.

The CDR3 DNA is TGTGCCAGCAGTGCGGACAGGGGGCTTGCAAAACTGTTTTTT. Its translation is CASSADRGLAKLFF. The chain employs TRBV2 and TRBJ1-4; 11 bases agree with TRBD1. CDR1 is SNHLY and CDR2 is FYNNEI in the germline V gene. The CDR3 extends over 14 amino acids. The ends lost 4 bases at V and 10 bases at J; junction bases unmatched: 5.

The J gene is TRBJ2-1, the V gene TRBV11-3; 11 bases line up with TRBD2. V trimming: 2 bases; J trimming: 9 bases; junction bases outside the gene matches: 3. The CDR3 contains 14 residues. Germline loops: CDR1 SGHNT, CDR2 YENEEA. CDR3 protein: CASSLLAGGPEQFF. The CDR3 DNA is TGTGCCAGCAGCTTACTAGCGGGAGGACCTGAGCAGTTCTTC.

The chain couples TRBV19 to TRBJ2-1; tentative D call: TRBD2 (6 bases). The CDR3 totals 15 residues. CDR1 LNHDA and CDR2 SQIVND come from the germline V gene (reference sequence). Trimming removed 7 bases from V and 0 bases from J, with 13 bases in between. CDR3 bases: TGTGCCAGTAAATATAGCGGAAGCTCCTACAATGAGCAGTTCTTC. This sequence encodes CASKYSGSSYNEQFF.

The chain combines TRBV13 with TRBJ2-5, with 13 bases identical to TRBD2. J lost 1 base, V lost 2 bases, and 4 bases had no gene match. Looked up from germline, CDR1 is PRHDT and CDR2 is FYEKMQ (reference sequence). This CDR3 is 17 amino acids long. CDR3 bases: TGTGCCAGCAGCTTATCGGGACTAGCGGGACCCCAAGAGACCCAGTACTTC. Its protein is CASSLSGLAGPQETQYF.

Comment on this clone: The junction departs from the called germline gene at one end, perhaps through a read error. V is TRBV7-9 and J is TRBJ1-2; 8 bases fit TRBD1. The CDR3 is 16 amino acids. Germline-derived CDR1 and CDR2 are SEHNR and FQNEAQ (reference sequence). Here the CDR3 reads CSSSLRQGARGYGYTF. The CDR3 DNA sequence: TGTTCCAGCAGCTTACGCCAGGGGGCGCGAGGCTATGGCTACACCTTC.

In DNA, the CDR3 is TGTGCCAGCAGTTCTGAAATCCGGGACAGAGAGACCCAGTACTTC. This translates into CASSSEIRDRETQYF. The chain employs TRBV5-6 and TRBJ2-5; 7 bases map to TRBD1. CDR3 length equals 15 residues. Unmatched junction bases numbered 11, after V lost 5 bases and J lost 4 bases. Germline V gene sequence: CDR1 SGHDT, CDR2 YYEEEE.

The rearrangement uses TRBV21-1 and TRBJ2-7; TRBD1, as called in the table, went unchecked against the DNA. TRBV21-1 corresponds to a pseudogene. The CDR3 is 13 amino acids. The CDR3 bases are TGTGCCAGCAGCAAGCAGACAGGGTCCGAGCAGTACTTC. The encoded protein is CASSKQTGSEQYF.